The 20 T cell receptor beta chains below all came from one sample that was sequenced in a study of blood T cells in healthy people across ages. Using a J-beta primer mix together with a sample-barcoded 5' primer, a second PCR was run for roughly 7 to 12 cycles. TCRdb used MiXCR to reprocess the 5' RACE reads, holding one entry per CDR3 protein. The sample comprises 600,000 or so distinct CDR3 sequences, roughly 31% of which are singletons, and around 16% rests with the top ten. What was sequenced was blood. The origin of the receptors is a woman of 80 years or more in good health.

This clonotype was seen repeatedly, ten times or more. V gene TRBV3-1 combines with J gene TRBJ1-2; tentative D call: TRBD1 (6 bases). The CDR3 is 15 residues long. CDR1 is LGHDT, CDR2 YNNKEL, per germline (reference sequence). V lost 1 base to trimming and J lost 4 bases, with 13 bases between them. DNA for the CDR3: TGTGCCAGCAGCCAAGTATCGGGGGGCGGCTATGGCTACACCTTC. Translation: CASSQVSGGGYGYTF.

This clonotype was seen ten or more times. V is TRBV12-3 or TRBV12-4 and J is TRBJ2-2; possibly TRBD1 for D (7 bases). The CDR3 extends over 18 amino acids. The V end lost 2 bases, the J end lost 4 bases, and 20 bases lay between the germline ends. CDR3 nucleotide sequence: TGTGCCAGCAGTTTAAGGGTTGGAGGGGGCTACGGCACCGGGGAGCTGTTTTTT. Translating gives CASSLRVGGGYGTGELFF.

This clonotype showed up just a few times. This chain connects TRBV6-1 to TRBJ1-2; D is uncertain. Germline V lookup: CDR1 MNHNS, CDR2 SASEGT. The CDR3 has 12 residues. The V gene lost 0 bases and the J gene lost 5 bases, with 4 bases spanning the gap. CDR3 sequence reads: CASSEAQYGYTF. Written as DNA, the CDR3 is TGTGCCAGCAGTGAAGCGCAGTATGGCTACACCTTC.

Ten or more counts support this clonotype. The V call is TRBV28, the J call TRBJ2-7; 7 bases are a match to TRBD1. V lost 4 bases, J lost 3 bases, and 12 bases stayed unmatched. Germline lookup yields CDR1 MDHEN and CDR2 SYDVKM. CDR3 length equals 16 residues. The CDR3 bases are TGTGCCAGCAGTTCCACCAGACAGGGTCCTGACTACGAGCAGTACTTC. Translated, it gives CASSSTRQGPDYEQYF.

This clonotype occurred a few times. In nucleotides, the CDR3 is TGCAGCGTTGGCCCAGGGCAGGGGGCATCTGAAGCTTTCTTT. Translated: CSVGPGQGASEAFF. This rearrangement joins TRBV29-1 to TRBJ1-1, with 8 positions matching TRBD1. The germline CDR1 and CDR2 sequences are SQVTM and ANQGSEA. The CDR3 contains 14 residues. The V gene end was trimmed by 4 bases and the J gene end by 6 bases; junction bases not matched to a gene: 10.

The chain joins TRBV12-3 or TRBV12-4 to TRBJ2-4; D perhaps matches TRBD2 (6 bases). The J call could be wrong; TRBJ2-7 is a better fit for the DNA end. CDR3 length: 13 residues. The CDR3 nucleotides read TGTGCCAGCAGTTTCAACGGGGGCTACGAGCAGTACTTC. As protein: CASSFNGGYEQYF.

The V gene is TRBV4-1, the J gene TRBJ2-3; D might be TRBD1 or TRBD2, each matching 5 bases. V gave up 2 bases and J gave up 3 bases, with 18 bases separating them. The germline CDR1 and CDR2 sequences are MGHRA and YSYEKL. The CDR3 length is 17 residues. In DNA, the CDR3 is TGCGCCAGCAGCCAAACCGGGATGCAGGGATTGACAGATACGCAGTATTTT. It is translated as CASSQTGMQGLTDTQYF.

Notes on this clonotype: One end of the junction is discordant with germline, which a read error may explain. This chain links TRBV20-1 with TRBJ1-2; D is ambiguous. Germline V gives CDR1 DFQATT, CDR2 SNEGSKA (reference sequence). The CDR3 contains 14 residues. The CDR3, as DNA: TGCAGTGCTGTCGGGCATCAGATCGGGTATGGCCACACCTTC. The encoded protein is CSAVGHQIGYGHTF.

A few counts support this clonotype. The genes are TRBV28 and TRBJ1-3; TRBD1 agrees at 7 bases. The CDR3 runs to 16 residues. Looked up from germline, CDR1 is MDHEN and CDR2 is SYDVKM. The junction had 11 bases not matched to a gene; V was cut back by 6 bases and J by 3 bases. CDR3 region: CASRLRQGRIGNTIYF. CDR3 bases: TGTGCCAGCAGGTTAAGACAGGGAAGGATTGGAAACACCATATATTTT.

This clonotype was detected only a few times. The chain combines TRBV6-1 with TRBJ1-5, with D perhaps TRBD1 (6 bases). The germline gives CDR1 MNHNS, CDR2 SASEGT. Trimming took off 6 bases at V and 5 bases at J, with 14 bases between the two ends. The CDR3 is 14 amino acids. The CDR3 DNA is TGTGCCAGCAGCCACAGGGTAATGGATCAGCCCCAGCATTTT. This encodes CASSHRVMDQPQHF.

This clonotype was picked up a small number of times. The chain couples TRBV5-6 to TRBJ1-5, with TRBD1 as a possible D gene (6 bases). Germline CDR1 and CDR2: SGHDT and YYEEEE. V was clipped by 1 base and J by 6 bases, with 17 bases between them. The CDR3 is 16 residues long. DNA for the CDR3: TGTGCCAGCAGCTTGCTACAGGGAGGCGGTAGTCAGCCCCAGCATTTT. This sequence encodes CASSLLQGGGSQPQHF.

This clonotype was detected ten times or more. The chain recombines TRBV6-1 with TRBJ2-3; 8 bases match TRBD2. The junction had 8 bases not matched to a gene; V was cut back by 8 bases and J by 1 base. CDR3 size: 15 residues. Germline V lookup: CDR1 MNHNS, CDR2 SASEGT. CDR3 residues: CASLKVSGGTDTQYF. CDR3 DNA: TGTGCCAGCCTGAAGGTTAGCGGGGGCACAGATACGCAGTATTTT.

The chain recombines TRBV12-3 or TRBV12-4 with TRBJ2-3, with 15 bases lining up with TRBD2. The CDR3 spans 16 residues. The J segment lost 6 bases and the V segment lost 5 bases, leaving 6 bases of the junction unmatched. CDR3 bases: TGTGCCAGCAGTCCCGGACTAGCGGGGGGGCGGGATACGCAGTATTTT. This gives the protein CASSPGLAGGRDTQYF.

This clonotype was seen more than once but under ten times. A much more abundant neighbour one base away suggests this may be a read error. The chain employs TRBV6-1 and TRBJ2-5; TRBD1 matches at 8 bases. The CDR3 length is 12 residues. Trimming at V came to 9 bases and at J to 4 bases, leaving 4 bases not matched to a gene. CDR1 and CDR2 from the germline V gene are MNHNS and SASEGT. The CDR3 DNA reads TGTGCCAGTGGAGACAGGGGAGAGACCCAGTACTTC. Protein sequence: CASGDRGETQYF.

Remarks on this clonotype: This may be a read error, as it is one base from a much larger clone. This likely comes from a read error, as the CDR3 has no conserved phenylalanine or tryptophan at its end. This chain joins TRBV3-1 and TRBJ1-2; D uncertain. V lost 4 bases and J 4 bases, leaving 16 bases between the germline ends. The CDR3 is made up of 15 amino acids. The V gene's germline CDR1 is LGHDT and CDR2 YNNKEL (reference sequence). The CDR3 region is CASSPLQSRFYGYTS. The CDR3 DNA sequence: TGTGCCAGCAGCCCGTTGCAAAGCAGGTTCTATGGCTACACCTCC.

This clonotype has a single count. The junction departs from germline at one end; a sequencing error may be responsible. The CDR3, as DNA: TGTGTCAGCAGGGGAGGACTAGCGGGGGAGCTGTTTTTT. It codes for CVSRGGLAGELFF. This chain connects TRBV12-3 or TRBV12-4 to TRBJ2-2, with TRBD2 matching 9 bases. The CDR3 is 13 residues long.

To note about this clonotype: A much larger clone differs from this one at a single base, so this may be a read error. The J gene is TRBJ1-2, the V gene TRBV12-3 or TRBV12-4; tentative D call: TRBD1 (6 bases). The CDR3 contains 14 residues. The CDR3 coding sequence is TGTGCCAGCAGTTTAGGTGGCCAGGGGTATGGCTGCACCTTC. Protein product: CASSLGGQGYGCTF.

The V and J genes are TRBV11-2 and TRBJ2-7; the D is unclear. The V gene's germline CDR1 is SGHAT and CDR2 FQNNGV. V was trimmed by 5 bases and J by 2 bases, leaving 19 bases between them. The CDR3 consists of 16 residues. CDR3 sequence reads: CASSPLSRRSTYEQYF. CDR3 nucleotide sequence: TGTGCCAGCAGCCCGTTATCAAGGCGGTCCACCTACGAGCAGTACTTC.

V gene TRBV20-1 combines with J gene TRBJ2-1; D gene uncertain. The CDR3 is 13 residues long. V was cut by 1 base and J by 8 bases, with 12 bases left in between. Germline V gene lookup returns CDR1 DFQATT and CDR2 SNEGSKA (reference sequence). CDR3 DNA: TGCAGTGCTAGAGTGCAAGGTCCCGATGAGCAGTTCTTC. It is translated as CSARVQGPDEQFF.

Ten or more counts support this clonotype. Here the CDR3 reads CASSPLLSLGAIYGYTF. CDR3 bases: TGTGCCAGCAGCCCCCTTCTATCTCTGGGGGCAATCTATGGCTACACCTTC. The rearrangement links TRBV7-2 to TRBJ1-2; perhaps TRBD1 as D (6 bases). Per germline, CDR1 SGHTA and CDR2 FQGNSA. There are 17 residues in the CDR3. Trimming cost V 5 bases and J 4 bases, with 23 bases left between them.